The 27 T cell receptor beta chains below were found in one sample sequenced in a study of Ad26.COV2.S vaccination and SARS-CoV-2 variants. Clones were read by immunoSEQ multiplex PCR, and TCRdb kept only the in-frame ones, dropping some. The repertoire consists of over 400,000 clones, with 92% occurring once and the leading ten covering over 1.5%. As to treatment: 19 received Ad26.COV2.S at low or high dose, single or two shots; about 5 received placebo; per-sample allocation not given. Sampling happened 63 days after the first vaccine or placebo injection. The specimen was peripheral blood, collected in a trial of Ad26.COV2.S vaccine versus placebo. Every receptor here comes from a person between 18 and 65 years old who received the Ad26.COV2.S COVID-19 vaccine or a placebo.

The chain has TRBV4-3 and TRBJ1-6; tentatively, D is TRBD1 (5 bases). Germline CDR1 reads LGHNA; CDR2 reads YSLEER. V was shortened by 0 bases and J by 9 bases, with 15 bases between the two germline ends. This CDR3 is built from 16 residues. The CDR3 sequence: CASSQDPRGVSSPLHF. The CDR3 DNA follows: TGCGCCAGCAGCCAAGATCCTCGGGGCGTAAGTTCACCCCTCCACTTT.

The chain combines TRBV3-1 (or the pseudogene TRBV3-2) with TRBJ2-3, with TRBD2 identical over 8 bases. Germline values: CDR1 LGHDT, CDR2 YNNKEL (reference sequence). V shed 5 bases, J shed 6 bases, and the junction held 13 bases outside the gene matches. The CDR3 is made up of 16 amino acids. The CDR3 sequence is CASSSRAAGEWDTQYF. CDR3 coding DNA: TGTGCCAGCAGCTCCCGTGCAGCGGGGGAATGGGATACGCAGTATTTT.

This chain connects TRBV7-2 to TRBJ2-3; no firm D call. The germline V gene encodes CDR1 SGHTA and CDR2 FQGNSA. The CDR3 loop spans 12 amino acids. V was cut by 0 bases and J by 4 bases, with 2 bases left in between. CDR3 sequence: CASSLAADTQYF. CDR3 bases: TGTGCCAGCAGCTTAGCGGCAGATACGCAGTATTTT.

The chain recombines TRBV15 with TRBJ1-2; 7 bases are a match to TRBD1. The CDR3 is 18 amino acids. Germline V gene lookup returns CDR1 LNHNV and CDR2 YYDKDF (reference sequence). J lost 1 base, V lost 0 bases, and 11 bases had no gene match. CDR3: CATSRDSWRGGRNYGYTF. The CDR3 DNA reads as TGTGCCACCAGCAGAGATTCGTGGAGAGGGGGCCGTAACTATGGCTACACCTTC.

The CDR3 coding sequence is TGTGCCAGCAGCCAAGGGCGGACGGAGTACGAGCAGTACTTC. Its protein product is CASSQGRTEYEQYF. The chain joins TRBV7-9 to TRBJ2-7, with unresolved D. The CDR3 is 14 amino acids. Looked up from germline, CDR1 is SEHNR and CDR2 is FQNEAQ (reference sequence). V was trimmed by 5 bases and J by 4 bases, leaving 15 bases between them.

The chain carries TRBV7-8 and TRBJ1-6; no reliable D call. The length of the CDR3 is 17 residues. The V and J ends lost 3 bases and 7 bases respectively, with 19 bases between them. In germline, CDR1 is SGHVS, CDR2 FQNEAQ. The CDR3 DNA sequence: TGTGCCAGCAGCTTGATCTCCCCCCGTATGAGGAATTCACCCCTCCACTTT. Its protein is CASSLISPRMRNSPLHF.

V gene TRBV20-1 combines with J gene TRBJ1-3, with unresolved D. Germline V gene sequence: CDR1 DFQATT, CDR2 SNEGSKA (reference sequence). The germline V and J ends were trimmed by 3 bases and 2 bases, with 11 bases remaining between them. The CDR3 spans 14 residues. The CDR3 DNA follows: TGCAGTGCTAGTCCTTCCACTACTGGAAACACCATATATTTT. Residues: CSASPSTTGNTIYF.

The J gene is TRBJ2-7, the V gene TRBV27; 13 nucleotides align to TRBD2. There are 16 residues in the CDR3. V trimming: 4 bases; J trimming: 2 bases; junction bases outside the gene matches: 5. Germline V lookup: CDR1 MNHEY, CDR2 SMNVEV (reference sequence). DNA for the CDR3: TGTGCCAGCAGTTCAACGACTAGCGGGGGGACCTACGAGCAGTACTTC. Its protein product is CASSSTTSGGTYEQYF.

The chain's CDR3 is CASSSGTGKANYGYTF. The CDR3 DNA reads TGTGCCAGCAGTTCCGGGACAGGGAAGGCTAACTATGGCTACACCTTC. The chain employs TRBV28 and TRBJ1-2, with TRBD1 matching over 9 bases. Trimming at V came to 4 bases and at J to 0 bases, leaving 6 bases not matched to a gene. CDR1 is MDHEN and CDR2 is SYDVKM in the germline V gene. This CDR3 has 16 amino acids.

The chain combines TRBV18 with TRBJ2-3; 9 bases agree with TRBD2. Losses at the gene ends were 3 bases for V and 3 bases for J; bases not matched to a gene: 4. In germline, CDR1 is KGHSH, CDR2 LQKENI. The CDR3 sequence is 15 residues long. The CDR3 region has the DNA TGTGCCAGCTCACCGGGCGGGGGGGCGACAGATACGCAGTATTTT. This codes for CASSPGGGATDTQYF.

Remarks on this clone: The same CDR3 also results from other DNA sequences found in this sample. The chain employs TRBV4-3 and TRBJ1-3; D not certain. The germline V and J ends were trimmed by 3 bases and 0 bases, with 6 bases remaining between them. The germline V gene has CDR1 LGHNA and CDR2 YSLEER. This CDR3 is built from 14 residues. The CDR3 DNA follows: TGCGCCAGCAGCCAGCGGGGCTCTGGAAACACCATATATTTT. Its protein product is CASSQRGSGNTIYF.

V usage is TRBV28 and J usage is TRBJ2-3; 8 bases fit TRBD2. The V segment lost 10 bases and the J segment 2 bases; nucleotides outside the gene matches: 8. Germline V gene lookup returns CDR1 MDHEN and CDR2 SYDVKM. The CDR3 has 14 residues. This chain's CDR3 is CANGAGGLTDTQYF. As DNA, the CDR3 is TGTGCCAACGGCGCGGGGGGTCTCACAGATACGCAGTATTTT. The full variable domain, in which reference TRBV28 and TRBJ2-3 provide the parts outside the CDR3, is DVKVTQSSRYLVKRTGEKVFLECVQDMDHENMFWYRQDPGLGLRLIYFSYDVKMKEKGDIPEGYSVSREKKERFSLILESASTNQTSMYLCANGAGGLTDTQYFGPGTRLTVL.

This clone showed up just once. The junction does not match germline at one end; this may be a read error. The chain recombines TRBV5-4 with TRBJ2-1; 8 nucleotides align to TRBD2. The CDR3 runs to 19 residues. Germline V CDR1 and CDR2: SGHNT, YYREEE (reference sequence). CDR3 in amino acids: CASSLGSGGAQSSYNEQFF. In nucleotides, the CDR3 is TGTGCCAGCAGTTTGGGTTCCGGGGGGGCGCAGAGCTCCTACAATGAGCAGTTCTTC.

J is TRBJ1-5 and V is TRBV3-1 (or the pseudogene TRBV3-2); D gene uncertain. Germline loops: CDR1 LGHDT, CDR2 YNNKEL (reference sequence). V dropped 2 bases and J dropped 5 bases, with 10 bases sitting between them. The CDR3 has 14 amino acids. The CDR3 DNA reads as TGTGCCAGCAGCCAAAGCAGGAGATATCAGCCCCAGCATTTT. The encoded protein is CASSQSRRYQPQHF.

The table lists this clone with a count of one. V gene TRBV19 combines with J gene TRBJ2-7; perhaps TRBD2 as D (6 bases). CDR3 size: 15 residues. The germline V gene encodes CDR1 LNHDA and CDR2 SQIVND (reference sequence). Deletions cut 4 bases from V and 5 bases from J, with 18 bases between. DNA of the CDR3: TGTGCCAGTAGTACAGATCGGGGGTCGGCAGACGAGCAGTACTTC. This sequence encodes CASSTDRGSADEQYF. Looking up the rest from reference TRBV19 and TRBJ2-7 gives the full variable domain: DGGITQSPKYLFRKEGQNVTLSCEQNLNHDAMYWYRQDPGQGLRLIYYSQIVNDFQKGDIAEGYSVSREKKESFPLTVTSAQKNPTAFYLCASSTDRGSADEQYFGPGTRLTVT.

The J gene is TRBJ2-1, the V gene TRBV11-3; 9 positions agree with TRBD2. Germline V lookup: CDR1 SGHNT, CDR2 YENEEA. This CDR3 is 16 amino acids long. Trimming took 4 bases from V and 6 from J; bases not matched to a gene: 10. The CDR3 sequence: CASSSSLAGGTNEQFF. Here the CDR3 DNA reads TGTGCCAGCAGCTCTAGCCTTGCGGGGGGGACCAATGAGCAGTTCTTC.

CDR3 nucleotide sequence: TGTGCCAGCACCACTAGCTGGGATGGCACAGATACGCAGTATTTT. It specifies CASTTSWDGTDTQYF. The chain employs TRBV28 and TRBJ2-3; tentatively, D is TRBD2 (6 bases). Germline CDR1 and CDR2: MDHEN and SYDVKM. Trimming stripped 7 bases from V and 1 base from J, with 15 bases between. The CDR3 is 15 amino acids.

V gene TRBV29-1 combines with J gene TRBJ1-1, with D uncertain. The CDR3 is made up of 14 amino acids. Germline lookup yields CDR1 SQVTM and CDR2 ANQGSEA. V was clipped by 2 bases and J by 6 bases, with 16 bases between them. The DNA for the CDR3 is TGCAGCGTTGAAATTTCGGGCCACCCACCTGAAGCTTTCTTT. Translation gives CSVEISGHPPEAFF. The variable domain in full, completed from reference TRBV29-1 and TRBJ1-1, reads SAVISQKPSRDICQRGTSLTIQCQVDSQVTMMFWYRQQPGQSLTLIATANQGSEATYESGFVIDKFPISRPNLTFSTLTVSNMSPEDSSIYLCSVEISGHPPEAFFGQGTRLTVV.

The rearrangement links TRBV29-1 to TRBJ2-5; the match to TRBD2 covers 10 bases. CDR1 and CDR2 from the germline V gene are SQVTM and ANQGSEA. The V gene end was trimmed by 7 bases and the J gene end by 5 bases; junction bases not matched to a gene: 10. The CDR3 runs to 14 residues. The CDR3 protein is CSAVSGGAPETQYF. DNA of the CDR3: TGCAGCGCCGTCAGCGGGGGGGCTCCCGAGACCCAGTACTTC.

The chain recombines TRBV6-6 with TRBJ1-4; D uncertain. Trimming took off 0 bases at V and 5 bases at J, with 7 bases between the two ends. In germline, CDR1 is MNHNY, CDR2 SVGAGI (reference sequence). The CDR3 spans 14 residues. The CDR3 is CASSYSGRNEKLFF. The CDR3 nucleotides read TGTGCCAGCAGTTACTCCGGACGGAATGAAAAACTGTTTTTT.

Here the CDR3 reads CASSWTSGGSYEQYF. The CDR3 nucleotides are TGTGCCAGCAGTTGGACTAGCGGGGGGTCCTACGAGCAGTACTTC. This sequence joins TRBV28 and TRBJ2-7, with 14 nucleotides matching TRBD2. The length of the CDR3 is 15 residues. V was pared by 4 bases and J by 1 base, with 0 bases of the junction left unmatched. Per the germline V gene, CDR1 is MDHEN and CDR2 is SYDVKM.

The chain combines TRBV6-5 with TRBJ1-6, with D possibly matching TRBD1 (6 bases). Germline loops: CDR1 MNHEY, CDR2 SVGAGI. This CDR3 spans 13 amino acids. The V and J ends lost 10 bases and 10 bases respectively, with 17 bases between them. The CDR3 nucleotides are TGTGCCACCAAAATGAGGGGGAACTCACCCCTCCACTTT. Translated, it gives CATKMRGNSPLHF.

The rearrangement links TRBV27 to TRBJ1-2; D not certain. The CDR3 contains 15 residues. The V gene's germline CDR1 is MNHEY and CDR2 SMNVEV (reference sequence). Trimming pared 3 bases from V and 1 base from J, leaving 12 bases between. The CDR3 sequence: CASSLGRTVNYGYTF. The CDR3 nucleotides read TGTGCCAGCAGTTTGGGTAGGACTGTTAACTATGGCTACACCTTC.

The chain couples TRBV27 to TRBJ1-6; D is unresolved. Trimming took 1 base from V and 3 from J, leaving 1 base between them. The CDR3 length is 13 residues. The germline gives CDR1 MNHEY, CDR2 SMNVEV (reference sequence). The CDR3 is CASSLYYNSPLHF. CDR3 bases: TGTGCCAGCAGTTTATACTATAATTCACCCCTCCACTTT.

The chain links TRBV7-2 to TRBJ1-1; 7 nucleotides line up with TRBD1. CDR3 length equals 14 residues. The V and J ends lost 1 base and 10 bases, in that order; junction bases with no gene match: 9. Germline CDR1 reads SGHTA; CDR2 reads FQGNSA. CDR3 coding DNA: TGTGCCAGCAGCTTAGGGGGCGGACAGGCGGGAGCTTTCTTT. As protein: CASSLGGGQAGAFF.

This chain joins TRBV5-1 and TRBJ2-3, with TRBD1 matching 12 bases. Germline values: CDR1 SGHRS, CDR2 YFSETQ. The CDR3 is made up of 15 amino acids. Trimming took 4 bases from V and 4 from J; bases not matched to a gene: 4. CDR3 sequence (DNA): TGCGCCAGCAGCCGGGGACAGGGGGCAGCAGATACGCAGTATTTT. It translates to CASSRGQGAADTQYF.

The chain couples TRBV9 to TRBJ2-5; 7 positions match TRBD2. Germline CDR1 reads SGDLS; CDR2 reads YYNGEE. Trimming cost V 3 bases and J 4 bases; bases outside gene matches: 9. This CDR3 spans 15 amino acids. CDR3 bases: TGTGCCAGCAGCGATCCCTCGGGGGGTTTAGAGACCCAGTACTTC. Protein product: CASSDPSGGLETQYF.